This TCR beta chain was recovered during a study of cytomegalovirus exposure and HLA in healthy donors. In the study overall: From about 170 million T cells, an earlier analysis saw 120 million or so unique TCR beta sequences. Study-wide results and limits: Equally common other TCR beta chains were less clonally expanded than HLA-associated ones, a later analysis found. DRB1 had the most TCR associations and HLA-C the fewest, a later analysis found, with rates varying by HLA locus.

Turning to this clone: Its matching antigen is unknown.

PCR used 60 Vbeta primers and 13 Jbeta primers. TCRdb's copy holds only in-frame clones and misses some; the assay was immunoSEQ multiplex PCR. This sample yields roughly 200,000 clones, of which about 80% are seen a single time; more than 2% belongs to the top ten. CDR3 size: 16 residues. Germline trimming cut 3 bases from V and 1 base from J; bases unmatched to any gene: 6. Germline V gives CDR1 WNHNN, CDR2 SYGVQD (reference sequence). The sequence was collected from a man between 60 and 70 years old in good health and CMV-seronegative. Specimen: PBMCs. This chain links TRBV10-1 with TRBJ2-5, with 9 bases identical to TRBD2. The CDR3 nucleotides are TGCGCCAGCAGTGATTCTGCGGGACTAGCCCAAGAGACCCAGTACTTC. It codes for CASSDSAGLAQETQYF.